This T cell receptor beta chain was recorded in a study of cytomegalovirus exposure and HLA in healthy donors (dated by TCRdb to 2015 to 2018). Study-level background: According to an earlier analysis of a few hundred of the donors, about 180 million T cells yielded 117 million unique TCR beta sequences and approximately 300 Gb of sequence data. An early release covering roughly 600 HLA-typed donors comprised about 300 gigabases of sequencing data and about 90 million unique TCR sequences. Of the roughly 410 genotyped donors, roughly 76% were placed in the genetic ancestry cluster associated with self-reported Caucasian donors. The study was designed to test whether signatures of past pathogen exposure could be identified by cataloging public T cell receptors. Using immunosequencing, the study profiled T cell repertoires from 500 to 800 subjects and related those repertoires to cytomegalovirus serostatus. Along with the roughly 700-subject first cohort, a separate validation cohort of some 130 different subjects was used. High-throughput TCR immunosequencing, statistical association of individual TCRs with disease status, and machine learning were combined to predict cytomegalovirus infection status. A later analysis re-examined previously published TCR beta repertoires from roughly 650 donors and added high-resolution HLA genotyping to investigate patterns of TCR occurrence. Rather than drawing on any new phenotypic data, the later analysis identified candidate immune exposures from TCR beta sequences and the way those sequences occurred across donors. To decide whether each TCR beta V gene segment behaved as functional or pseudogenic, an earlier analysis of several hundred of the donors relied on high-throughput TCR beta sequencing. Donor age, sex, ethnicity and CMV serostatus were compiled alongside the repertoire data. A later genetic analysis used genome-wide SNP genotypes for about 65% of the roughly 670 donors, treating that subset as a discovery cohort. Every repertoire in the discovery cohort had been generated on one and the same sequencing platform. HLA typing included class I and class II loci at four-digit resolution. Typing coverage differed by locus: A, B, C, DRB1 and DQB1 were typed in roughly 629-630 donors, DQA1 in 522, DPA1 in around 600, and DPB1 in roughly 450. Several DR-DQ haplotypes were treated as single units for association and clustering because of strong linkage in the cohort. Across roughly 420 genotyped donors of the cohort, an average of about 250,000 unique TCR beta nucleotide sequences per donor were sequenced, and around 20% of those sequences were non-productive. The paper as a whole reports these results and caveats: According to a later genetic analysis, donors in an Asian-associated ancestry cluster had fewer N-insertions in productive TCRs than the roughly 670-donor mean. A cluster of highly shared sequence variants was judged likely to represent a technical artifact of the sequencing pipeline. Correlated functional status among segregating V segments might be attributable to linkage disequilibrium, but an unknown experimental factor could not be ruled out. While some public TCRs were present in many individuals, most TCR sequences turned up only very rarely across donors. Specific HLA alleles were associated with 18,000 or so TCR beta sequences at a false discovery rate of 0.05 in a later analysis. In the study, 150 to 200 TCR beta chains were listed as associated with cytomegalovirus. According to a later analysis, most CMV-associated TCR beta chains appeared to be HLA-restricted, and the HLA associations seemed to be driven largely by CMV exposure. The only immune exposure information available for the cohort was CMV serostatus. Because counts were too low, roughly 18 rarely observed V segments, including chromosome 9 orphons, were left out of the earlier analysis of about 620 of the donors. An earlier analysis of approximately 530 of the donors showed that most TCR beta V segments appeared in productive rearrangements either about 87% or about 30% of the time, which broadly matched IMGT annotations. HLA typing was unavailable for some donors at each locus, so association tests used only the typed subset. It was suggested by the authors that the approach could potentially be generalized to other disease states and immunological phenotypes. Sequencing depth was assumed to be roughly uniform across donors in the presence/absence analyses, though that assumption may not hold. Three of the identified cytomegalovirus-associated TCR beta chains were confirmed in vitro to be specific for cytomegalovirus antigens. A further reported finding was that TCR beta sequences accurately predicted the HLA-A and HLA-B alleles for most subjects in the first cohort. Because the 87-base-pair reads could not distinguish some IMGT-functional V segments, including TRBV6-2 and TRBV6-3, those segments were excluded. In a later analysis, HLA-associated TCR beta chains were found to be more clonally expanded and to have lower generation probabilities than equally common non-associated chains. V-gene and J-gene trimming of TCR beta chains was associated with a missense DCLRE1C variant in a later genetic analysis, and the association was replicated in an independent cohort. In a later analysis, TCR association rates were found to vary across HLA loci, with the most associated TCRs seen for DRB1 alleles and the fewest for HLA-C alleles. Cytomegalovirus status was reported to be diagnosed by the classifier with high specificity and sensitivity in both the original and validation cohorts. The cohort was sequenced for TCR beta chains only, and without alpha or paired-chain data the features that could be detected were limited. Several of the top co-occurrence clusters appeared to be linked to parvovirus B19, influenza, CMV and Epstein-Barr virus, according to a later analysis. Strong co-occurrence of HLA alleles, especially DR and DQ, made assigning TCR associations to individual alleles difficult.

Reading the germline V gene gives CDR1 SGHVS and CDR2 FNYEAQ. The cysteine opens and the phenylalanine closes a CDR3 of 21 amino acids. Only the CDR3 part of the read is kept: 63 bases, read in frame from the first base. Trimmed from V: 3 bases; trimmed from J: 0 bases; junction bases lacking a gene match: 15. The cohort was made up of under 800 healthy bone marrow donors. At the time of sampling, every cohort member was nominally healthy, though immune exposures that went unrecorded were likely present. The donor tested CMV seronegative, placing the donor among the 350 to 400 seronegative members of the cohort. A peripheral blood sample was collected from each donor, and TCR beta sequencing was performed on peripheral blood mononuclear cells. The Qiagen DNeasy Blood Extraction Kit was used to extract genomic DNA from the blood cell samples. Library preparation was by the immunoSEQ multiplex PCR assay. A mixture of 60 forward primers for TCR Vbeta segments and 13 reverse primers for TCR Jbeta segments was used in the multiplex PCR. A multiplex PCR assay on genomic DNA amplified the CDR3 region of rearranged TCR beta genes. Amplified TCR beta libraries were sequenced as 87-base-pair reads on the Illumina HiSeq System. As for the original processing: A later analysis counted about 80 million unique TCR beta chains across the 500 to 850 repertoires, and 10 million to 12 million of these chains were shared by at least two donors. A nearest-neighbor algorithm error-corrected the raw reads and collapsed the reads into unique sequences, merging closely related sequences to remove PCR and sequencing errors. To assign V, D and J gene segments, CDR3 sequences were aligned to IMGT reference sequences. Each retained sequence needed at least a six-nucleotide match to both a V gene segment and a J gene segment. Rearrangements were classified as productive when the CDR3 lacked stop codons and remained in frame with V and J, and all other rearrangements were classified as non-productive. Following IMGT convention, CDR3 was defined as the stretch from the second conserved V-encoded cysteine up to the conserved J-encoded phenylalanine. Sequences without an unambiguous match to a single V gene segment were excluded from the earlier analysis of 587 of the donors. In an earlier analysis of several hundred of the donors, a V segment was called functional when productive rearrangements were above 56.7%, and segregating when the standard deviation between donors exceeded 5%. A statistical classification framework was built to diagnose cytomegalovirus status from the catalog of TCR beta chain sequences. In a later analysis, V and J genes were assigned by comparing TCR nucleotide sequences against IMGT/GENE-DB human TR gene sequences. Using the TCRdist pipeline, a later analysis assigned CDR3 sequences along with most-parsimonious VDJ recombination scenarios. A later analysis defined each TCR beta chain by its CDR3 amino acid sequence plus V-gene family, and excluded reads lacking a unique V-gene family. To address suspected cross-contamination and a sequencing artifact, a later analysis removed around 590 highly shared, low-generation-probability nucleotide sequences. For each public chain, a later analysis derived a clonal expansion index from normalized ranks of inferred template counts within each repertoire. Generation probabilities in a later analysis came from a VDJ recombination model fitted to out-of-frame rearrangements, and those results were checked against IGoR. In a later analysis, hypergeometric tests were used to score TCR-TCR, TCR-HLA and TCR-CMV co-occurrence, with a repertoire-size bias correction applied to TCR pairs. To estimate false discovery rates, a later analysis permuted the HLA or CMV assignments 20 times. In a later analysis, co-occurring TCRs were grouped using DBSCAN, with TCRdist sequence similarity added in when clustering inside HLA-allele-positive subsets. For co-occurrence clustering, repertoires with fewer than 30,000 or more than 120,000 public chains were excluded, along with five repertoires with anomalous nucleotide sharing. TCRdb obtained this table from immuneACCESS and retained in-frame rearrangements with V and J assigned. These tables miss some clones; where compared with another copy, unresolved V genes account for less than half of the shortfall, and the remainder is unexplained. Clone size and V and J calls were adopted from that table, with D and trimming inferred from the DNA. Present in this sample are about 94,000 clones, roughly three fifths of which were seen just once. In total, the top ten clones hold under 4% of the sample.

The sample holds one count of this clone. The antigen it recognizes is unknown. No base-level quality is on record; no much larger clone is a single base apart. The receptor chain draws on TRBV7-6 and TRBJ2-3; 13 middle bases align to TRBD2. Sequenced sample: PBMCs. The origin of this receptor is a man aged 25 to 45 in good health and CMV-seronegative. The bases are TGTGCCAGCAGCTTTCCCCGACTAGCGGGAGGCCCCCTCCCTAGCACAGATACGCAGTATTTT. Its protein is CASSFPRLAGGPLPSTDTQYF.